These T cell receptor beta chains were read from a single sample in a study of T cell responses to AZD1222 COVID-19 vaccine. Clones were sequenced by immunoSEQ multiplex PCR, and TCRdb holds only the in-frame ones, with some missing. The data contain about 94,000 clones, 70% to 90% of them singletons. Specimen: peripheral blood, collected on day 0 of AZD1222 vaccination. These receptors were obtained from an adult in good health. The conserved cysteine and the conserved F or W are not part of the CDR3 here. Fields, in order: V gene, CDR3 protein.

V: TRBV10-2
CDR3: ASSEETSSRNEQF

V: TRBV5-1
CDR3: ASSLARGYSYEQY

V: TRBV3-1/TRBV3-2
CDR3: ASSQDLGTGGNEQF

V: TRBV11-2
CDR3: ASSRQGDTQY

V: TRBV2
CDR3: ASSEWGESTGELF

V: TRBV4-3
CDR3: ASSQDHRGEGLLNYGYT

V: TRBV6-2/TRBV6-3
CDR3: ASSYSMPGQGAHEQY

V: TRBV28
CDR3: ASSAGTGGPSEWGYT

V: TRBV3-1/TRBV3-2
CDR3: ASSQDKGANEKLF

V: TRBV6-1
CDR3: ASSEQGNQPQH

V: TRBV29-1
CDR3: SGWTGLYNEQF

V: TRBV7-2
CDR3: ASSLDRAGMTLNTEAF

V: TRBV5-1
CDR3: ASSLALARDTQY

V: TRBV10-3
CDR3: AISDSAGGENTGELF

V: TRBV5-6
CDR3: ASSLYEAVRNEQY

V: TRBV18
CDR3: ASSPGQGALLGTEAF

V: TRBV19
CDR3: ASRQDRVVGELF

V: TRBV30
CDR3: AWSVRGGSYNEQF

V: TRBV30
CDR3: AWGTGLNSPLH

V: TRBV7-9
CDR3: ASSLPRTGLQQETQY

V: TRBV4-1
CDR3: ASSQGGIGEKLF

V: TRBV3-1/TRBV3-2
CDR3: ASSVGTGNSPLH

V: TRBV4-3
CDR3: ASSKGGYDYEQY

V: TRBV5-1
CDR3: ASSLGGGGNEKLF

V: TRBV18
CDR3: ASSRSRENTEAF

V: TRBV5-4
CDR3: ASSLGPSGGPGELF

V: TRBV30
CDR3: AWIMGGTEAF

V: TRBV30
CDR3: AWIPPFPGNTIY

V: TRBV5-1
CDR3: ASSLVLAQTDTQY

V: TRBV19
CDR3: ASSDSGGTEAF

V: TRBV20-1
CDR3: SASGQGAIINEKLF

V: TRBV20-1
CDR3: SASKGADTQY

V: TRBV7-8
CDR3: ASSPLVPEQF

V: TRBV28
CDR3: ASSPQANTEAF

V: TRBV2
CDR3: ASSSQGPSSTDTQY

V: TRBV27
CDR3: ASSLGRQNYGYT

V: TRBV12-3/TRBV12-4
CDR3: ASTNSGFGEQY

V: TRBV7-3
CDR3: ASSSGLAGGADTQY

V: TRBV5-1
CDR3: ASSYGTGPVGSTIY

V: TRBV19
CDR3: ASSSSAPNYGYT

V: TRBV5-1
CDR3: ASSLARGYEQY

V: TRBV19
CDR3: ASSIRPQTRNTEAF